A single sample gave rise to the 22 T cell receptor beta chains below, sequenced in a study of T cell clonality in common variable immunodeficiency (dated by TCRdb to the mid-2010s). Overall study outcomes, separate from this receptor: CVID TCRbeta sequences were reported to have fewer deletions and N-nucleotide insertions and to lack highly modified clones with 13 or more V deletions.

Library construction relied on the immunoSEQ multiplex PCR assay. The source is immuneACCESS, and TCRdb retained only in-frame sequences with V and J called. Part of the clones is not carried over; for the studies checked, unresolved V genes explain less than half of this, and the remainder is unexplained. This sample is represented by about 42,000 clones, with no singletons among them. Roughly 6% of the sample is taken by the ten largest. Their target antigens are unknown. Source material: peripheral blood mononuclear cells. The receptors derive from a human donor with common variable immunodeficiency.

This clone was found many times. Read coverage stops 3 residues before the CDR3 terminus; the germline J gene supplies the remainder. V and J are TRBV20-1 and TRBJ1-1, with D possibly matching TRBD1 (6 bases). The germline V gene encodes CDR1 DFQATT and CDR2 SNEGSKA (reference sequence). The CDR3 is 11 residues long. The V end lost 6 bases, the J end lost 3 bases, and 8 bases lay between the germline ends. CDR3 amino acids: CSATGYTEAFF. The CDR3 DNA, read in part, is TGCAGTGCAACAGGGTACACTGAA.

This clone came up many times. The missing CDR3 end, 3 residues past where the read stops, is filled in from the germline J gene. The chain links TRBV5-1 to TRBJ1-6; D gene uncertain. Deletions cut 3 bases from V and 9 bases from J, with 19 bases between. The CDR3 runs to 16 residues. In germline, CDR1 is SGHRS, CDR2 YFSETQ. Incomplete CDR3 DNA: TGCGCCAGCAGCTCAACCGGGTCTCTCCGACTTTCACCC. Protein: CASSSTGSLRLSP. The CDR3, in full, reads CASSSTGSLRLSPLHF.

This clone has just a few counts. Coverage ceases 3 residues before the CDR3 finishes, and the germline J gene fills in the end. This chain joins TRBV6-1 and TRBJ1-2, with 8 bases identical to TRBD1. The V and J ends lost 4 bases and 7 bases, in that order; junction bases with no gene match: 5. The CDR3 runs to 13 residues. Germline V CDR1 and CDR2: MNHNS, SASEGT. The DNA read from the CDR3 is TGTGCCAGCAGTGCGACAGGGGAAAGTGGC. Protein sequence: CASSATGESG. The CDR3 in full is CASSATGESGYTF.

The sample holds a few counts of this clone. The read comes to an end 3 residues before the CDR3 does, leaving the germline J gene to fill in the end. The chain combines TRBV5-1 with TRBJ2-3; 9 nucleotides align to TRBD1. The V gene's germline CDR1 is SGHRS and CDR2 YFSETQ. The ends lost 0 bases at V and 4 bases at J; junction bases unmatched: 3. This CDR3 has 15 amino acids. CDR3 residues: CASSLDRGPADTQYF. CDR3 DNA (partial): TGCGCCAGCAGCTTGGACAGGGGGCCTGCAGATACG.

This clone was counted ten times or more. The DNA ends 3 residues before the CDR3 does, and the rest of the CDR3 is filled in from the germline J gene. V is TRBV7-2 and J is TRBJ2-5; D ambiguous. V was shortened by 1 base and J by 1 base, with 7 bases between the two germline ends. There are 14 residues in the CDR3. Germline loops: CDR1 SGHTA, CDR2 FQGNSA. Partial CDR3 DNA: TGTGCCAGCAGCTTAGAGGCTAGCCAAGAGACC. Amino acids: CASSLEASQET. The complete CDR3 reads CASSLEASQETQYF.

The CDR3 loop is CASSPGGSGGSYEQYF. CDR3 bases read: TGCGCCAGCAGCCCTGGCGGTAGCGGGGGCTCCTACGAG. This rearrangement joins TRBV5-1 to TRBJ2-7, with 9 nucleotides matching TRBD2. The read ends 3 residues shy of where the CDR3 ends; the end is completed using the germline J gene. This CDR3 contains 16 residues. In germline, CDR1 is SGHRS, CDR2 YFSETQ. Unmatched junction bases numbered 8, after V lost 4 bases and J lost 0 bases.

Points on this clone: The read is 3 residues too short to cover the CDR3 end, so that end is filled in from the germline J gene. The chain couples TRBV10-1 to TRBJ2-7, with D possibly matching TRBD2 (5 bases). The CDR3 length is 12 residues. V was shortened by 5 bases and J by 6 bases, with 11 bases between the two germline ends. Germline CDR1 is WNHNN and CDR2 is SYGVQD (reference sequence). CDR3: CASSLDRGEQYF. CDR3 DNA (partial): TGCGCCAGCAGTCTGGATCGGGGCGAG.

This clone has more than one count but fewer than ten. The sequenced part of the CDR3 DNA is TGTGCCAGCAGCCCAAACAGGGTCTACGAG. Residues: CASSPNRVYE. The CDR3 as a whole reads CASSPNRVYEQYF. The chain uses TRBV7-9 and TRBJ2-7, with D maybe TRBD1 (6 bases). The sequence runs out 3 residues before the end of the CDR3; the remainder is reconstructed from the germline J gene. The CDR3 spans 13 residues. The V end lost 5 bases, the J end lost 3 bases, and 11 bases lay between the germline ends. CDR1 and CDR2 (germline): SEHNR, FQNEAQ (reference sequence).

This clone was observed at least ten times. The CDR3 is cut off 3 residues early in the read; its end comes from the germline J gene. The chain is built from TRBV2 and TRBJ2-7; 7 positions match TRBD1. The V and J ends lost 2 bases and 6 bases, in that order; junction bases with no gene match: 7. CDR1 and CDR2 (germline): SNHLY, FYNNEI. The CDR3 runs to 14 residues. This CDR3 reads CASSETGDKSEQYF. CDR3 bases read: TGTGCCAGCAGTGAAACAGGGGACAAATCCGAG.

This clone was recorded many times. The sequenced CDR3 bases are TGTGCCAGTAGTCTTCAGACAGGGTTAGAAAAA. Its protein is CASSLQTGLEK. The entire CDR3 sequence reads CASSLQTGLEKLFF. This chain joins TRBV19 and TRBJ1-4, with 7 bases identical to TRBD1. The read is 3 residues too short to cover the CDR3 end, so that end is filled in from the germline J gene. There are 14 residues in the CDR3. J was trimmed by 8 bases and V by 5 bases; bases with no gene match: 8. In germline, CDR1 is LNHDA, CDR2 SQIVND (reference sequence).

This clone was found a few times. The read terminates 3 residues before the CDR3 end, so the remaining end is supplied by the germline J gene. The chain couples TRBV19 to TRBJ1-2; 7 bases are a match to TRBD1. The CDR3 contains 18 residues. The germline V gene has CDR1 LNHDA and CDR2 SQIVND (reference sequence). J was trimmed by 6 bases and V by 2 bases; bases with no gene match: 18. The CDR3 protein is CASSISPGQLGSLDGYTF. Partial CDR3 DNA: TGTGCCAGTAGTATATCCCCGGGACAGCTCGGAAGCCTCGATGGC.

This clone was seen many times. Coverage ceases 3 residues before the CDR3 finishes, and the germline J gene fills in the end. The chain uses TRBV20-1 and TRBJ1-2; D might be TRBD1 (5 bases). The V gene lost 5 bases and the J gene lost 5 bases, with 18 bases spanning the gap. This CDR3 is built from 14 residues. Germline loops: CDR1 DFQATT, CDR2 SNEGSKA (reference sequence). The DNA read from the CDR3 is TGCAGTGCTTCCGGGGGAAGGGAGGAGTATGGC. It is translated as CSASGGREEYG. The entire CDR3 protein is CSASGGREEYGYTF.

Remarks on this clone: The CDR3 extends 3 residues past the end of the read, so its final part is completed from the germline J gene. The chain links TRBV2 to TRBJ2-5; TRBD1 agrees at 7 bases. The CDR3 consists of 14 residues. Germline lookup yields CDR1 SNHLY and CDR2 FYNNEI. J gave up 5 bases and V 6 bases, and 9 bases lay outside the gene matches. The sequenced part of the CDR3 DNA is TGTGCCAGCAGGGGGAACAGGGGTTCTGAGACC. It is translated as CASRGNRGSET. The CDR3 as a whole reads CASRGNRGSETQYF.

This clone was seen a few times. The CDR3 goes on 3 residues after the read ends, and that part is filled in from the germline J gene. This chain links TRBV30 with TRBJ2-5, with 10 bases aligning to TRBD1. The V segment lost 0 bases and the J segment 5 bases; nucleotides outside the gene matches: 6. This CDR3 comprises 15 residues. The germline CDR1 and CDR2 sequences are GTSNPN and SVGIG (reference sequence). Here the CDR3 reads CAWSVGTGVWETQYF. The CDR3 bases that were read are TGTGCCTGGAGTGTAGGGACAGGGGTGTGGGAGACC.

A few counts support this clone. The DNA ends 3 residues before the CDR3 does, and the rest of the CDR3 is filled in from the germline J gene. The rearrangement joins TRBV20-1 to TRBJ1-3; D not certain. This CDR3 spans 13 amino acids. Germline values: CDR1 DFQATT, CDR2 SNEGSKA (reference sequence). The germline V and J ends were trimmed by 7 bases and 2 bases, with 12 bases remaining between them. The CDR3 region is CSVLSVPGNTIYF. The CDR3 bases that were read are TGCAGTGTCTTATCAGTCCCTGGAAACACC.

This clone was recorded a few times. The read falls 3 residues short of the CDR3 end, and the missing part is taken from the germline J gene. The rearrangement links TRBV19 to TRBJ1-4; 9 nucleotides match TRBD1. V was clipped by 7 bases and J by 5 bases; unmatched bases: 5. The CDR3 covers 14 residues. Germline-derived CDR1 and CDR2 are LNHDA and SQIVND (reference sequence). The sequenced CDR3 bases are TGTGCCAGTATTCGACAGGGGGGCAATGAAAAA. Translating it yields CASIRQGGNEK. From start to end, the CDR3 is CASIRQGGNEKLFF.

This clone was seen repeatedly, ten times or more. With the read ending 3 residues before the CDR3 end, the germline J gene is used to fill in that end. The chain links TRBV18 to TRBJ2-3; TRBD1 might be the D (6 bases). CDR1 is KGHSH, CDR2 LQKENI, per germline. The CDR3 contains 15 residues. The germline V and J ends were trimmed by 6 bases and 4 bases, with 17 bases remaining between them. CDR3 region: CASSPQGIGADTQYF. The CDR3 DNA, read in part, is TGTGCCAGCTCCCCTCAGGGGATTGGGGCAGATACG.

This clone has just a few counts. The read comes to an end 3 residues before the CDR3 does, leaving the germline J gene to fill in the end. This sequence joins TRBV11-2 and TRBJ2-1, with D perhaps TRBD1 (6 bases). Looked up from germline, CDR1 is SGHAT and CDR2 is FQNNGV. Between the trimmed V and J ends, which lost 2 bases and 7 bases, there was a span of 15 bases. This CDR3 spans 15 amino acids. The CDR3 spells CASSLRQGIMNEQFF. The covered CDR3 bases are TGTGCCAGCAGCTTACGTCAGGGGATTATGAATGAG.

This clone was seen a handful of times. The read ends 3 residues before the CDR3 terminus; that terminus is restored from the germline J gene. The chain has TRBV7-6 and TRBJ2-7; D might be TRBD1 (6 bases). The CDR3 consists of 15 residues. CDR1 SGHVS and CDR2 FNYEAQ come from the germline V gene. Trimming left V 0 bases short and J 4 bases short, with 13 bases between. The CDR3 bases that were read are TGTGCCAGCAGCTTAGCCCAGGGGCCCGATTACGAG. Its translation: CASSLAQGPDYE. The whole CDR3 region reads CASSLAQGPDYEQYF. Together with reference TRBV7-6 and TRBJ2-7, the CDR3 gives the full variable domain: GAGVSQSPRYKVTKRGQDVALRCDPISGHVSLYWYRQALGQGPEFLTYFNYEAQQDKSGLPNDRFSAERPEGSISTLTIQRTEQRDSAMYRCASSLAQGPDYEQYFGPGTRLTVT.

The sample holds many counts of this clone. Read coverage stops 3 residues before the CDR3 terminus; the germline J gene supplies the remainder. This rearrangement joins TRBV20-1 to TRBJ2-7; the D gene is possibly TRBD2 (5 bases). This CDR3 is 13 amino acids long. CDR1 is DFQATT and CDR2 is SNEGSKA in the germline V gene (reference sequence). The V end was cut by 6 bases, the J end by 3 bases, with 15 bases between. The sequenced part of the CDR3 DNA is TGCAGTGCCCCGACTAACCCGCTCTACGAG. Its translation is CSAPTNPLYE. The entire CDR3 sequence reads CSAPTNPLYEQYF.

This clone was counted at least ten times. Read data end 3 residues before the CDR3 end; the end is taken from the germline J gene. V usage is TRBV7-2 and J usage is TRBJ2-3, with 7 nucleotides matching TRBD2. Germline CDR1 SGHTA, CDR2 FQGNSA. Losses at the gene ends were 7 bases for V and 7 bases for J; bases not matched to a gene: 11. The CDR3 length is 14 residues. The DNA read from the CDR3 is TGTGCCAGCATCCCGAGCGGGAAGAAGTATACG. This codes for CASIPSGKKYT. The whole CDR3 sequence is CASIPSGKKYTQYF.

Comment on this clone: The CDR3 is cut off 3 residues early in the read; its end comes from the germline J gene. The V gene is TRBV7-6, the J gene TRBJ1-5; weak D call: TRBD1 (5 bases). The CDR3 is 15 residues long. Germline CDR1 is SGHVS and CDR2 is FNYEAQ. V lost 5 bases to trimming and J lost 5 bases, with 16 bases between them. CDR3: CASSPLSGGDQPQHF. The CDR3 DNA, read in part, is TGTGCCAGCAGCCCCCTTTCGGGGGGTGATCAGCCC.